This is a list of T cell receptor beta chains from one sample in a study of T cell responses to AZD1222 COVID-19 vaccine. Produced via immunoSEQ multiplex PCR; TCRdb's table is partial and in-frame only. The sample yields roughly 200,000 clones, 90% to 95% seen once. The sequenced sample was peripheral blood, obtained 28 days after the second dose of the MenACWY control vaccine. The source of these receptors is an adult who received the MenACWY meningococcal vaccine as a control. Each CDR3 is given with its conserved first and last residue. Each record gives: CDR3 protein, CDR3 DNA, D gene, J gene, clone size, V gene. The D gene is left open where the match is weak. Size is omitted from some rows. Given values are once, few, many or a class for expanded clones.

CDR3: CASSYPGGKTSYEQYF
DNA: TGTGCCAGCAGTTACCCGGGGGGAAAGACCTCCTACGAGCAGTACTTC
D: TRBD2
J: TRBJ2-7
size: .
V: TRBV6-6

CDR3: CASRTREGTGNTIYF
DNA: TGTGCCAGCAGAACTCGAGAGGGTACTGGAAACACCATATATTTT
D: .
J: TRBJ1-3
size: .
V: TRBV27

CDR3: CASKDRSYNSPLHF
DNA: TGTGCCAGCAAGGACAGGAGCTATAATTCACCCCTCCACTTT
D: TRBD1
J: TRBJ1-6
size: .
V: TRBV5-6

CDR3: CASSIAGQGGLRRQPQHF
DNA: TGTGCCAGTAGTATAGCCGGACAGGGAGGACTGCGACGTCAGCCCCAGCATTTT
D: TRBD1
J: TRBJ1-5
size: once
V: TRBV19

CDR3: CASGRKRYTEAFF
DNA: TGTGCCAGCGGACGGAAGCGCTACACTGAAGCTTTCTTT
D: .
J: TRBJ1-1
size: .
V: TRBV5-4

CDR3: CATSSYASSTGELFF
DNA: TGTGCCACCAGCAGTTACGCGAGTAGCACCGGGGAGCTGTTTTTT
D: .
J: TRBJ2-2
size: .
V: TRBV15

CDR3: CASSLAGREAFF
DNA: TGCGCCAGCAGCTTGGCCGGACGGGAAGCTTTCTTT
D: .
J: TRBJ1-1
size: .
V: TRBV5-1

CDR3: CSVGLRLVGETQYF
DNA: TGCAGCGTTGGTTTACGACTAGTGGGAGAGACCCAGTACTTC
D: .
J: TRBJ2-5
size: .
V: TRBV29-1

CDR3: CAISGTGTTEAFF
DNA: TGTGCCATCAGTGGGACAGGGACCACTGAAGCTTTCTTT
D: TRBD1
J: TRBJ1-1
size: .
V: TRBV10-3

CDR3: CASDGGSRTDTQYF
DNA: TGTGCCAGCGATGGGGGGAGTCGCACAGATACGCAGTATTTT
D: .
J: TRBJ2-3
size: .
V: TRBV25-1

CDR3: CASSPTVTAQETQYF
DNA: TGTGCCAGCAGCCCGACGGTCACAGCGCAAGAGACCCAGTACTTC
D: .
J: TRBJ2-5
size: few
V: TRBV3-1/TRBV3-2

CDR3: CSVSGESNYGYTF
DNA: TGCAGCGTTTCCGGGGAATCCAACTATGGCTACACCTTC
D: .
J: TRBJ1-2
size: .
V: TRBV29-1

CDR3: CASKTGTDNSPLHF
DNA: TGTGCCAGTAAGACCGGGACAGATAATTCACCCCTCCACTTT
D: TRBD1
J: TRBJ1-6
size: .
V: TRBV5-5

CDR3: CASSLGPSGGYNEQFF
DNA: TGCGCCAGCAGCTTGGGGCCCAGCGGGGGGTACAATGAGCAGTTCTTC
D: TRBD2
J: TRBJ2-1
size: .
V: TRBV4-3

CDR3: CASSPQKGTETQYF
DNA: TGTGCCAGCTCACCACAGAAAGGAACGGAGACCCAGTACTTC
D: .
J: TRBJ2-5
size: .
V: TRBV18

CDR3: CASSPGTSGGLFYEQYF
DNA: TGCGCCAGCAGCCCGGGGACTAGCGGGGGGCTTTTTTACGAGCAGTACTTC
D: TRBD2
J: TRBJ2-7
size: .
V: TRBV4-3

CDR3: CASSLGLAGVETQYF
DNA: TGTGCCAGCAGCTTAGGACTAGCGGGGGTGGAGACCCAGTACTTC
D: TRBD2
J: TRBJ2-5
size: .
V: TRBV11-2

CDR3: CASRADYGYTF
DNA: TGTGCCAGCAGAGCCGACTATGGCTACACCTTC
D: .
J: TRBJ1-2
size: .
V: TRBV28

CDR3: CASSRKLGRPYGYTF
DNA: TGTGCCAGCAGTCGAAAGTTGGGTCGGCCCTATGGCTACACCTTC
D: .
J: TRBJ1-2
size: .
V: TRBV27

CDR3: CASSNRDRGLGNTIYF
DNA: TGTGCCAGCAGCAACCGGGACAGGGGGCTTGGAAACACCATATATTTT
D: TRBD1
J: TRBJ1-3
size: .
V: TRBV11-2

CDR3: CASSVGGRGSPLHF
DNA: TGTGCCAGCAGCGTCGGGGGGAGAGGTTCACCCCTCCACTTT
D: .
J: TRBJ1-6
size: .
V: TRBV11-3

CDR3: CASSMGWAKYTDTQYF
DNA: TGTGCCAGTAGTATGGGGTGGGCAAAATACACAGATACGCAGTATTTT
D: .
J: TRBJ2-3
size: .
V: TRBV19

CDR3: CASSGDVNNSPLHF
DNA: TGTGCCAGCAGCGGTGACGTAAATAATTCACCCCTCCACTTT
D: .
J: TRBJ1-6
size: .
V: TRBV5-4

CDR3: CASSFGGRQKLFF
DNA: TGTGCCAGCAGTTTTGGGGGGCGTCAAAAACTGTTTTTT
D: .
J: TRBJ1-4
size: .
V: TRBV28

CDR3: CASSVGGGVYEQYF
DNA: TGTGCCAGCAGCGTAGGAGGGGGCGTTTACGAGCAGTACTTC
D: TRBD1
J: TRBJ2-7
size: .
V: TRBV9

CDR3: CSVALLDKYNEQFF
DNA: TGCAGCGTTGCCTTATTGGACAAGTACAATGAGCAGTTCTTC
D: .
J: TRBJ2-1
size: .
V: TRBV29-1

CDR3: CASSPEGDYGYTF
DNA: TGTGCCAGTAGTCCTGAGGGCGACTATGGCTACACCTTC
D: .
J: TRBJ1-2
size: .
V: TRBV19

CDR3: CASSLGGQGSPYEQYF
DNA: TGTGCCAGCAGTTTAGGGGGGCAGGGTAGTCCCTACGAGCAGTACTTC
D: .
J: TRBJ2-7
size: .
V: TRBV28

CDR3: CASNDDRGATNEKLFF
DNA: TGTGCCAGTAACGATGACAGGGGGGCAACTAATGAAAAACTGTTTTTT
D: TRBD1
J: TRBJ1-4
size: .
V: TRBV19

CDR3: CASSYASGYGYTF
DNA: TGTGCCAGCAGTTACGCATCGGGCTATGGCTACACCTTC
D: .
J: TRBJ1-2
size: once
V: TRBV6-5

CDR3: CASSLTAGAGYTEAFF
DNA: TGTGCCAGCAGTTTAACGGCAGGGGCAGGGTACACTGAAGCTTTCTTT
D: .
J: TRBJ1-1
size: .
V: TRBV27

CDR3: CASSPTGDTQYF
DNA: TGTGCCAGCAGCCCCACAGGGGATACGCAGTATTTT
D: .
J: TRBJ2-3
size: few
V: TRBV7-3